This T cell receptor beta chain was documented in a study of T cell repertoires in cytomegalovirus infection. Study context: Use of recently identified HLA-C-restricted and well-studied HLA-B-restricted CMV epitopes was part of the study. CMV infection together with matching HLA type was indicated by public TCR beta signatures.

TCRdb recomputed calls from the reads with MiXCR, one row per CDR3 protein. Among approximately 300,000 distinct CDR3 sequences listed, around 25% were seen once. Trimming shortened V by 6 bases and J by 3 bases, and 17 bases separated the two germline ends. The CDR3 is made up of 15 amino acids. General study results and limits: The response measured ex vivo was dominated by TCR beta clonotypes (HLA-C-restricted and CMV-specific).

With respect to this clonotype: Antigen specificity is unknown.

V and J are TRBV12-3 or TRBV12-4 and TRBJ1-1, with TRBD1 as a possible D gene (6 bases). This specimen was cultured PBMCs, taken from culture after CMV antigen stimulation. This clonotype was obtained from a human donor in good health (CMV status not recorded). Some clones in this sample may be carry-over from other donors' samples. This CDR3 reads CASSHRQVFDTEAFF. CDR3 sequence (DNA): TGTGCCAGCAGCCACCGACAGGTATTTGACACTGAAGCTTTCTTT.